These 5 T cell receptor beta chains originate from one sample sequenced in a study of T cell responses to AZD1222 COVID-19 vaccine. Method: immunoSEQ multiplex PCR; TCRdb's copy keeps in-frame clones and lacks some. The profile shows about 130,000 clones, approximately 85% of them singletons. This sample comprised peripheral blood, obtained on day 0 of AZD1222 vaccination. These receptors all stem from an adult in good health.

This chain uses TRBV19 with TRBJ1-1; no clear D. The V gene's germline CDR1 is LNHDA and CDR2 SQIVND (reference sequence). The CDR3 is 15 amino acids. Trimming removed 4 bases at V and 0 bases at J, with 12 bases between. CDR3 protein: CASSRTGQVNTEAFF. DNA for the CDR3: TGTGCCAGTAGTAGGACGGGCCAGGTGAACACTGAAGCTTTCTTT.

V is TRBV29-1 and J is TRBJ2-7; D may be TRBD1 or TRBD2 (6 bases each). The germline gives CDR1 SQVTM, CDR2 ANQGSEA. V was trimmed by 1 base and J by 11 bases, leaving 15 bases between them. The CDR3 covers 12 residues. In nucleotides, the CDR3 is TGCAGCGTTGAAGCACAGGGAGGAGGGGAGTACTTC. This codes for CSVEAQGGGEYF.

V usage is TRBV5-1 and J usage is TRBJ2-7; D may match TRBD1 or TRBD2 (5 bases each). The CDR3 has 16 residues. CDR1 and CDR2 (germline): SGHRS, YFSETQ. Trimming stripped 4 bases from V and 5 bases from J, with 22 bases between. The CDR3 bases are TGCGCCAGCAGCCTTTATGTCGGGAAGGGGCAGAACGAGCAGTACTTC. This sequence encodes CASSLYVGKGQNEQYF.

The genes are TRBV11-2 and TRBJ1-4, with D possibly being TRBD1 (6 bases). The CDR3 loop spans 15 amino acids. In germline, CDR1 is SGHAT, CDR2 FQNNGV. Trimming removed 5 bases at V and 7 bases at J, with 17 bases between. CDR3 sequence reads: CASSISQGWGEKLFF. CDR3 nucleotide sequence: TGTGCCAGCAGCATCTCCCAGGGGTGGGGTGAAAAACTGTTTTTT.

This clone was observed a single time. This chain uses TRBV28 with TRBJ2-2; 9 bases align to TRBD1. The CDR3 consists of 15 residues. Germline CDR1 and CDR2: MDHEN and SYDVKM. With V trimmed by 4 bases and J by 5 bases, 5 bases remained unmatched. CDR3 region: CASSSGQGITGELFF. DNA of the CDR3: TGTGCCAGCAGTTCGGGACAGGGAATAACCGGGGAGCTGTTTTTT. Full variable domain (rest looked up from reference TRBV28 and TRBJ2-2): DVKVTQSSRYLVKRTGEKVFLECVQDMDHENMFWYRQDPGLGLRLIYFSYDVKMKEKGDIPEGYSVSREKKERFSLILESASTNQTSMYLCASSSGQGITGELFFGEGSRLTVL.